These T cell receptor beta chains were read from a single sample in a study of CD8 T cells in Susac syndrome. MiXCR, run by TCRdb on the immunoSEQ multiplex PCR reads, gives a single entry per CDR3 protein. Found here are some 180,000 distinct CDR3 sequences, 85% to 95% of them singletons; the top ten hold more than 0.1%. The specimen was CD4+ T cells from PBMCs. Every receptor here comes from a human donor in good health. The CDR3 runs from the conserved cysteine through the conserved F or W. D genes are given only for firm matches. The size of a clone is reported for some rows only, either as once, few or many, or as a class for expanded clones.

>TRBJ2-7|NA|TRBV12-3/TRBV12-4|NA
CASSFPPSRARGRYEQYF
TGTGCCAGCAGTTTCCCCCCGTCGCGGGCCCGAGGGAGATACGAGCAGTACTTC
>TRBJ1-1|NA|TRBV28|NA
CASSFPPSAFF
TGTGCCAGCAGTTTCCCGCCTTCAGCTTTCTTT
>TRBJ2-5|NA|TRBV7-2|NA
CASSLMARGYQETQYF
TGTGCCAGCAGCTTAATGGCGAGGGGGTACCAAGAGACCCAGTACTTC
>TRBJ2-5|NA|TRBV9|NA
CASSVSGVMETQYF
TGTGCCAGCAGCGTTTCGGGAGTGATGGAGACCCAGTACTTC
>TRBJ2-7|TRBD2|TRBV15|NA
CATSRETSGIYEQYF
TGTGCCACCAGCAGGGAAACTAGCGGGATTTACGAGCAGTACTTC
>TRBJ2-1|NA|TRBV6-2/TRBV6-3|NA
CASRSRSNEQFF
TGTGCCAGCAGATCTAGGAGCAATGAGCAGTTCTTC
>TRBJ2-4|NA|TRBV27|NA
CASREGGLAKNIQYF
TGTGCCAGCAGAGAGGGGGGTTTAGCCAAAAACATTCAGTACTTC
>TRBJ1-2|NA|TRBV7-9|NA
CASSLGEQAGHGYTF
TGTGCCAGCAGCTTAGGCGAGCAGGCCGGGCATGGCTACACCTTC
>TRBJ2-1|NA|TRBV7-2|once
CASSLTVGSYNEQFF
TGTGCCAGCAGCTTAACCGTAGGCTCCTACAATGAGCAGTTCTTC
>TRBJ2-7|NA|TRBV7-9|NA
CASAHEDEQYF
TGTGCCAGCGCTCACGAGGACGAGCAGTACTTC
>TRBJ2-3|NA|TRBV25-1|NA
CASSESRGRTDTQYF
TGTGCCAGCAGTGAATCCCGCGGGCGCACAGATACGCAGTATTTT
>TRBJ2-7|TRBD2|TRBV5-1|NA
CASAPGTSGTSVYEQYF
TGCGCCAGCGCCCCCGGGACTAGCGGGACTAGTGTCTACGAGCAGTACTTC
>TRBJ2-7|NA|TRBV18|NA
CASSLAPGPYEQYF
TGTGCCAGCTCACTCGCCCCGGGGCCCTACGAGCAGTACTTC
>TRBJ2-1|TRBD2|TRBV30|NA
CAWSVQAGGKDEQFF
TGTGCCTGGAGTGTACAAGCGGGAGGTAAAGATGAGCAGTTCTTC
>TRBJ1-2|NA|TRBV15|NA
CATSRDVDSYGYTF
TGTGCCACCAGCAGAGATGTTGACTCCTATGGCTACACCTTC
>TRBJ2-5|NA|TRBV5-1|NA
CASSYRVGPEETQYF
TGCGCCAGCAGCTACAGGGTTGGCCCAGAAGAGACCCAGTACTTC
>TRBJ2-4|NA|TRBV6-5|few
CASSYSAGQYF
TGTGCCAGCAGTTACTCTGCAGGACAGTACTTC
>TRBJ2-3|NA|TRBV15|NA
CATSRGRTEGRGDTQYF
TGTGCCACCAGCAGAGGTCGTACCGAGGGCCGGGGAGATACGCAGTATTTT
>TRBJ2-1|NA|TRBV28|NA
CASKELGSYNEQFF
TGTGCCAGCAAGGAACTTGGTTCCTACAATGAGCAGTTCTTC
>TRBJ2-3|TRBD1|TRBV6-1|NA
CASRMRRDRVTDTQYF
TGTGCCAGCAGAATGAGACGGGACAGGGTGACAGATACGCAGTATTTT